The 2 T cell receptor beta chains below were found in one sample sequenced in a study of T cell responses to AZD1222 COVID-19 vaccine. Clones were read by immunoSEQ multiplex PCR, and TCRdb kept only the in-frame ones, dropping some. The repertoire consists of 150,000 to 200,000 clones, with just over 90% occurring once and the leading ten covering 4.4%. The sequencing used peripheral blood, collected on day 0 of MenACWY control vaccination. These receptors were collected from an adult in good health.

The V and J genes are TRBV7-9 and TRBJ1-1; D is unresolved. From germline, CDR1 is SEHNR and CDR2 FQNEAQ (reference sequence). V lost 1 base and J 0 bases, leaving 6 bases between the germline ends. This CDR3 region has 14 residues. As DNA, the CDR3 is TGTGCCAGCAGCTTAGTCGCCCTGAACACTGAAGCTTTCTTT. Its protein is CASSLVALNTEAFF. Looking up the rest from reference TRBV7-9 and TRBJ1-1 gives the full variable domain: DTGVSQNPRHKITKRGQNVTFRCDPISEHNRLYWYRQTLGQGPEFLTYFQNEAQLEKSRLLSDRFSAERPKGSFSTLEIQRTEQGDSAMYLCASSLVALNTEAFFGQGTRLTVV.

The CDR3 protein is CASSMGRGDQYF. The CDR3 region has the DNA TGTGCCAGTAGTATGGGCAGGGGGGATCAGTACTTC. The V call is TRBV19, the J call TRBJ2-7, with a weak D call TRBD1 (7 bases). Trimming pared 3 bases from V and 10 bases from J, leaving 13 bases between. From germline, CDR1 is LNHDA and CDR2 SQIVND (reference sequence). The CDR3 consists of 12 residues.